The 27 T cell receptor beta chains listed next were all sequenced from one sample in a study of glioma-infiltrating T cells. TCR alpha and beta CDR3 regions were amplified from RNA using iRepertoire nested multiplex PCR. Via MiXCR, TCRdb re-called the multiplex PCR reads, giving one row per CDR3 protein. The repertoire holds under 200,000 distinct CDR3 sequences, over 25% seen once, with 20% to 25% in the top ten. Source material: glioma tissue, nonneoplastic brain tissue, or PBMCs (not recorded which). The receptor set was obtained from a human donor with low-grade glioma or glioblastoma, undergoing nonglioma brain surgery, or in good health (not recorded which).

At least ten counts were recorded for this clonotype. The CDR3 protein is CASSPGSLETQYF. CDR3 nucleotide sequence: TGTGCCAGCAGCCCTGGCTCCTTGGAGACCCAGTACTTC. The rearrangement uses TRBV7-3 and TRBJ2-5; D uncertain. This CDR3 spans 13 amino acids. Germline V gives CDR1 SGHTA, CDR2 FQGTGA. With 5 bases removed from V and 5 bases from J, the gap between germline ends came to 12 bases.

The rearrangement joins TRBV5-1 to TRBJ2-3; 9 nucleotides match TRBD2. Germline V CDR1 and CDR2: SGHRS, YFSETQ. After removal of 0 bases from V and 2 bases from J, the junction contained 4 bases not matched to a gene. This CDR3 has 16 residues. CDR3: CASSLVRLAATDTQYF. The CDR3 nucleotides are TGCGCCAGCAGCTTGGTTCGACTAGCGGCCACAGATACGCAGTATTTT. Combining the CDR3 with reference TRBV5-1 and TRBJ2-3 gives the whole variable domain KAGVTQTPRYLIKTRGQQVTLSCSPISGHRSVSWYQQTPGQGLQFLFEYFSETQRNKGNFPGRFSGRQFSNSRSEMNVSTLELGDSALYLCASSLVRLAATDTQYFGPGTRLTVL.

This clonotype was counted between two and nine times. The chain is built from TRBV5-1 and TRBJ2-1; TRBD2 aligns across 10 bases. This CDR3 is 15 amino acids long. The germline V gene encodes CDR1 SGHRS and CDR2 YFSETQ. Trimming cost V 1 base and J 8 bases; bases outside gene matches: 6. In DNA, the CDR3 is TGCGCCAGCAGCTTGCCTAGCGGGAGTACGGATGAGCAGTTCTTC. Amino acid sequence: CASSLPSGSTDEQFF.

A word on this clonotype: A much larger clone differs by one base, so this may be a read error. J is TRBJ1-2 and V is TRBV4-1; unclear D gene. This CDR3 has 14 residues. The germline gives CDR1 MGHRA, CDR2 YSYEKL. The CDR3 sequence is CTSSQGRGLYGYTF. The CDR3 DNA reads TGCACCAGCAGCCAAGGAAGAGGGCTCTATGGCTACACCTTC.

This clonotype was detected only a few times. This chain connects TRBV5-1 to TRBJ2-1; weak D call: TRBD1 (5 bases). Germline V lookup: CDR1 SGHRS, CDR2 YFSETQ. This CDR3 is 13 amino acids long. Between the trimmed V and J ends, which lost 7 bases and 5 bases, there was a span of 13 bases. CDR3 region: CASYPGLDNEQFF. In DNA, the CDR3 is TGCGCCAGCTATCCAGGGCTCGACAATGAGCAGTTCTTC.

CDR3 sequence reads: CASSVLPSGNPSYEQYF. In DNA form, the CDR3 reads TGTGCCAGCAGTGTACTCCCCTCAGGGAACCCCTCCTACGAGCAGTACTTC. The rearrangement uses TRBV2 and TRBJ2-7; possible D gene TRBD1, 5 bases. V lost 4 bases to trimming and J lost 0 bases, with 19 bases between them. CDR3 length: 17 residues. CDR1 is SNHLY, CDR2 FYNNEI, per germline.

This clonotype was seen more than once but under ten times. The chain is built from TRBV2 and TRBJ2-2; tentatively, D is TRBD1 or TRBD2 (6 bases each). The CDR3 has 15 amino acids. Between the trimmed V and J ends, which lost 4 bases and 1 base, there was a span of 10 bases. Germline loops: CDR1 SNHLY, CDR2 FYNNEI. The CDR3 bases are TGTGCCAGCAGTGGCAGGGGAGGGAACACCGGGGAGCTGTTTTTT. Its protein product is CASSGRGGNTGELFF.

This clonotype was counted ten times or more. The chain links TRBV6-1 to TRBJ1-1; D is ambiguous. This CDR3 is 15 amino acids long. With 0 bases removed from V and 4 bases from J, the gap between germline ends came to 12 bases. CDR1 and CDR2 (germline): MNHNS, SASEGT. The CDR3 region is CASSEALLRRTEAFF. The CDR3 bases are TGTGCCAGCAGTGAAGCGCTTCTACGGCGCACTGAAGCTTTCTTT.

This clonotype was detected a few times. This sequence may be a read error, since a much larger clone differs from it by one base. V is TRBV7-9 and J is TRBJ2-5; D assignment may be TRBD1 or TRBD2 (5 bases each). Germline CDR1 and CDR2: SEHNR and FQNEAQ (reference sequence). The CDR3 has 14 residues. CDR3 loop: CASSLFGTQETKYF. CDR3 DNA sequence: TGTGCCAGCAGCTTATTCGGGACCCAAGAGACCAAGTACTTC.

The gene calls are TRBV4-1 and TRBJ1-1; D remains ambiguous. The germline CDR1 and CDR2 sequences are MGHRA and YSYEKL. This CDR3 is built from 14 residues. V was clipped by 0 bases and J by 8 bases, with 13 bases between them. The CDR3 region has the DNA TGCGCCAGCAGCCAAGAGGATATGAGGCCAGAAGCTTTCTTT. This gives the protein CASSQEDMRPEAFF.

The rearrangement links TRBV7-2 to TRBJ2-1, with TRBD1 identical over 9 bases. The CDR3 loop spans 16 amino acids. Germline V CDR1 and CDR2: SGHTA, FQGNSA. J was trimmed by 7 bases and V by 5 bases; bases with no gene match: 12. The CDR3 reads CASSQDQTGGRNEQFF. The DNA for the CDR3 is TGTGCCAGCAGCCAAGATCAGACAGGGGGTCGGAATGAGCAGTTCTTC.

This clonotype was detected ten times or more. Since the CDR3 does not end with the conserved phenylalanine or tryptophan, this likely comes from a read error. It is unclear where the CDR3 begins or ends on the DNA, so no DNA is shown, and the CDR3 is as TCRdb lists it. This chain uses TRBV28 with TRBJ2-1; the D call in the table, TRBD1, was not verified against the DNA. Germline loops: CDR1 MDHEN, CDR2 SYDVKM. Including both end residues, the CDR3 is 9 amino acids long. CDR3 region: CASSPPHTA.

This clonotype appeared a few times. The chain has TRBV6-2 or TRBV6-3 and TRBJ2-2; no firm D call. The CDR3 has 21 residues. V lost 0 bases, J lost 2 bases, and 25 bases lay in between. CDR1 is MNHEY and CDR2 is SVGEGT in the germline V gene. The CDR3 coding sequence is TGTGCCAGCAGTTACTCGAGCCCGGGCAGGTTATCCCAAAGAAACACCGGGGAGCTGTTTTTT. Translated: CASSYSSPGRLSQRNTGELFF.

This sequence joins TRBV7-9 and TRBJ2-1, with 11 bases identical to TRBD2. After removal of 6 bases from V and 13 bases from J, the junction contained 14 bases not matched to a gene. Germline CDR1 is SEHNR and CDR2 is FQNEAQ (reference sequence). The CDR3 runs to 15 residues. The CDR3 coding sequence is TGTGCCAGCAGGCCCGGACTAGCGGGTTCCATCGGACAGTTCTTC. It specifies CASRPGLAGSIGQFF.

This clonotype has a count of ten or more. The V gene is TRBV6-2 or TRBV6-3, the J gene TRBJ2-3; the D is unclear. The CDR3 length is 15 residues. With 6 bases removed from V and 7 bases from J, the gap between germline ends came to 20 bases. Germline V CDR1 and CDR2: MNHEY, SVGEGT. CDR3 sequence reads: CASSQGPGRRYTQYF. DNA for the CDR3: TGTGCCAGCAGCCAAGGGCCAGGCCGTAGATATACGCAGTATTTT.

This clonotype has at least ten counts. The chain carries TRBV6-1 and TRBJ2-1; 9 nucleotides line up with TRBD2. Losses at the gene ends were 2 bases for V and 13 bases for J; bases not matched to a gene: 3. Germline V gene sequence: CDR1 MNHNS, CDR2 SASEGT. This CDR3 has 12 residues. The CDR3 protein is CASSEKTSGQFF. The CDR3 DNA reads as TGTGCCAGCAGTGAAAAGACTAGCGGACAGTTCTTC.

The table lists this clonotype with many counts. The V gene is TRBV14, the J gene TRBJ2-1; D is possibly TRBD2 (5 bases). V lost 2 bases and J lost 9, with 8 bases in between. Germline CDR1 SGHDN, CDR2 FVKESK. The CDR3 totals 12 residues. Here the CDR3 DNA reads TGTGCCAGCAGCCAATCCCGGGGTGAGCAGTTCTTC. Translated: CASSQSRGEQFF.

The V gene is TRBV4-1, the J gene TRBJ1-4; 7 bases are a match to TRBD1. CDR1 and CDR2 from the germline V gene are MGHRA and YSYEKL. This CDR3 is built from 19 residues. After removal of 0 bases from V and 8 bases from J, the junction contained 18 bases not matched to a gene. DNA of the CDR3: TGCGCCAGCAGCCAAGAAGGACGCGTGTTAGGGGGCCGGGAGGAAAAACTGTTTTTT. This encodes CASSQEGRVLGGREEKLFF.

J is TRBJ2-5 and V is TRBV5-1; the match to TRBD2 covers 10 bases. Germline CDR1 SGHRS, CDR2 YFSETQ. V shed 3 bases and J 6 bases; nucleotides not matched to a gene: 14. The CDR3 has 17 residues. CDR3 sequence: CASSSGLAAGEGQTQYF. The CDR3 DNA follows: TGCGCCAGCAGCTCTGGACTAGCGGCCGGAGAAGGGCAGACCCAGTACTTC.

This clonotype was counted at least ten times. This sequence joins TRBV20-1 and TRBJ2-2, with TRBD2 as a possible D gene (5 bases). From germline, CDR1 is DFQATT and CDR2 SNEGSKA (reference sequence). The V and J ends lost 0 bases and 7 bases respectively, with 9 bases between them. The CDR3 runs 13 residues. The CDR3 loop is CSAREGVIGELFF. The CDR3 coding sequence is TGCAGTGCTAGAGAGGGAGTGATCGGGGAGCTGTTTTTT.

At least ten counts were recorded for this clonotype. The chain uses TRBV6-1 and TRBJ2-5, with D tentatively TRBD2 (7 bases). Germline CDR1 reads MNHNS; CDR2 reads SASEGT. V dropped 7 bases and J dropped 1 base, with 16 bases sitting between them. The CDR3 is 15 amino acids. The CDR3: CASTRGLGGQETQYF. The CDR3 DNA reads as TGTGCCAGCACGAGAGGACTAGGGGGCCAAGAGACCCAGTACTTC.

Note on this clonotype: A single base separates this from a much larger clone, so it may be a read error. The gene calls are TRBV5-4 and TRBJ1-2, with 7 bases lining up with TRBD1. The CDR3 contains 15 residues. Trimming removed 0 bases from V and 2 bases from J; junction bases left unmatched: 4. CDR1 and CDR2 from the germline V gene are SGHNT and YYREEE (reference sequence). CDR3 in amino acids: CASSLVGQTNYGYTF. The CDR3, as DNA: TGTGCCAGCAGCTTGGTGGGACAGACAAACTATGGCTACACCTTC.

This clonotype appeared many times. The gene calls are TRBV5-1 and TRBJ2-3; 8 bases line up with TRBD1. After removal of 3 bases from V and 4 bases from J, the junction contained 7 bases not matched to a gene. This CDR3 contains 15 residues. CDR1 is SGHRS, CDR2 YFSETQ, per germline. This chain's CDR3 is CASSWAGGAADTQYF. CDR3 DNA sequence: TGCGCCAGCAGCTGGGCAGGGGGCGCGGCAGATACGCAGTATTTT.

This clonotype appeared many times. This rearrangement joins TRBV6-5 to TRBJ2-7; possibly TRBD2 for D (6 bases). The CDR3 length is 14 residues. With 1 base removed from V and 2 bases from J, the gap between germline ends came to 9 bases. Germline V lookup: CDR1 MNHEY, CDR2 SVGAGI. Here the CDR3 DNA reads TGTGCCAGCAGTTACTTCGGGGGAGCCTACGAGCAGTACTTC. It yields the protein CASSYFGGAYEQYF.

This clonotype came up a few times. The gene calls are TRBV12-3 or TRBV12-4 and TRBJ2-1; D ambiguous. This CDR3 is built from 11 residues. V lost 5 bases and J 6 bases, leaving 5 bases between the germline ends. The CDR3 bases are TGTGCCAGCAGTGGGCTCAATGAGCAGTTCTTC. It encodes CASSGLNEQFF.

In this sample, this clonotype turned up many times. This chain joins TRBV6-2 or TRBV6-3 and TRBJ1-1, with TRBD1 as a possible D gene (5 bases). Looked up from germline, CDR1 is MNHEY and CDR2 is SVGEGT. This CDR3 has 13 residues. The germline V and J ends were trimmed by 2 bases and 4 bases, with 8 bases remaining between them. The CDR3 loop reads CASSYGRGTEAFF. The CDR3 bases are TGTGCCAGCAGTTACGGGAGGGGCACTGAAGCTTTCTTT.

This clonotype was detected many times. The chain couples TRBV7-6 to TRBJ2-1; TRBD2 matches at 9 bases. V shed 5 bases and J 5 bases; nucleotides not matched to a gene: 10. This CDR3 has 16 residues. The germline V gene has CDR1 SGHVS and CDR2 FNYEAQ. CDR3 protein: CASSPRALAGHNEQFF. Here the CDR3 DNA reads TGTGCCAGCAGCCCCCGAGCGCTAGCGGGACACAATGAGCAGTTCTTC.